A selection of T cell receptor beta chains follows, all from one sample in a study of CD8+ T cells in alopecia areata. Only in-frame clones appear in the TCRdb table, and some are missing; sequencing was by immunoSEQ multiplex PCR. The data hold tens of thousands of clones, with about 74% observed a single time. The sample comprised NKG2D-low CD8+ T cells sorted from blood. The receptors derive from a human donor with alopecia areata. CDR3s include the opening cysteine and the closing phenylalanine or tryptophan. Fields, in order: V gene, J gene, D gene, clone size, CDR3 protein, CDR3 DNA. D genes are given only for firm matches. The size entry is marked missing in some rows and otherwise reads once, few, many or a size class.

TRBV29-1,TRBJ2-1,TRBD2,-,CSANTGGGDEDEQFF,TGCAGCGCCAATACCGGGGGAGGGGATGAGGATGAGCAGTTCTTC
TRBV15,TRBJ1-5,-,-,CATSRENQPQHF,TGTGCCACCAGCAGAGAGAATCAGCCCCAGCATTTT
TRBV4-2,TRBJ1-6,-,-,CASSQGETPGQSPLHF,TGTGCCAGCAGCCAAGGGGAAACACCGGGACAATCACCCCTCCACTTT
TRBV29-1,TRBJ2-2,TRBD1,-,CSVVGQGDAGELFF,TGCAGCGTTGTAGGGCAGGGGGACGCCGGGGAGCTGTTTTTT
TRBV29-1,TRBJ2-1,TRBD2,-,CSVGGSSYNEQFF,TGCAGCGTTGGCGGGAGTTCCTACAATGAGCAGTTCTTC
TRBV2,TRBJ2-1,TRBD2,-,CARNRAGGPNEQFF,TGTGCCAGGAATCGGGCGGGAGGGCCCAATGAGCAGTTCTTC
TRBV4-3,TRBJ2-7,-,-,CASSETGSYEQYF,TGCGCCAGCAGCGAGACAGGTTCCTACGAGCAGTACTTC
TRBV25-1,TRBJ2-7,TRBD2,-,CASSAAGGPIPYEQYF,TGTGCCAGCAGTGCGGCGGGGGGACCGATTCCCTACGAGCAGTACTTC
TRBV29-1,TRBJ2-7,-,-,CSVDTADSYEQYF,TGCAGCGTTGATACAGCCGATTCCTACGAGCAGTACTTC
TRBV14,TRBJ2-5,-,-,CASSPHSGYQETQYF,TGTGCCAGCAGCCCACATTCAGGGTACCAAGAGACCCAGTACTTC
TRBV28,TRBJ2-7,-,-,CASSFSVGSSYEQYF,TGTGCCAGCAGTTTTTCGGTTGGCAGCTCCTACGAGCAGTACTTC
TRBV4-2,TRBJ2-2,TRBD1,-,CASSQGTGDTGELFF,TGTGCCAGCAGCCAAGGGACAGGGGACACCGGGGAGCTGTTTTTT
TRBV29-1,TRBJ2-1,-,once,CSVSVIDLNEQFF,TGCAGCGTTTCGGTGATTGACTTAAATGAGCAGTTCTTC
TRBV20-1,TRBJ2-7,-,few,CSARDGHF,TGCAGTGCTAGAGATGGGCACTTC
TRBV30,TRBJ2-7,TRBD1,-,CAWERTGPEQYF,TGTGCCTGGGAAAGGACAGGGCCCGAGCAGTACTTC
TRBV29-1,TRBJ2-3,TRBD2,-,CSVFPTVTSGRAAVQDF,TGCAGCGTTTTCCCGACCGTTACTAGCGGGAGGGCCGCAGTGCAGGATTTT
TRBV6-5,TRBJ2-2,TRBD2,-,CASSYSGGGNTGELFF,TGTGCCAGCAGTTACTCCGGCGGGGGGAACACCGGGGAGCTGTTTTTT
TRBV6-4,TRBJ2-3,TRBD1,-,CASSDSETGLSTDTQYF,TGTGCCAGCAGTGACTCTGAGACAGGGCTCAGCACAGATACGCAGTATTTT
TRBV28,TRBJ2-1,TRBD1,-,CASGDRGNEQFF,TGTGCCAGCGGCGACAGGGGAAATGAGCAGTTCTTC
TRBV28,TRBJ2-1,-,few,CASSSGLINEQFF,TGTGCCAGCAGTTCGGGACTCATCAATGAGCAGTTCTTC
TRBV15,TRBJ2-6,TRBD2,-,CATSGGSGTGANVLTF,TGTGCCACCAGCGGAGGTAGCGGGACTGGGGCCAACGTCCTGACTTTC
TRBV27,TRBJ2-7,-,-,CASSSDSAYEQYF,TGTGCCAGCAGCTCTGACAGCGCCTACGAGCAGTACTTC
TRBV7-9,TRBJ2-1,-,-,CASSSQGVGSYNEQFF,TGTGCCAGCAGCTCCCAAGGAGTGGGCTCCTACAATGAGCAGTTCTTC
TRBV9,TRBJ2-7,TRBD2,-,CASSGLAGEQYF,TGTGCCAGCAGTGGACTAGCTGGCGAGCAGTACTTC
TRBV6-4,TRBJ2-1,TRBD2,medium-sized,CASSERLAGDNEQFF,TGTGCCAGCAGTGAGAGACTAGCGGGAGACAATGAGCAGTTCTTC
TRBV30,TRBJ2-2,TRBD1,-,CAWSGQGADTGELFF,TGTGCCTGGAGCGGACAGGGGGCCGACACCGGGGAGCTGTTTTTT
TRBV27,TRBJ2-1,TRBD2,-,CASSKRLAGVDEQFF,TGTGCCAGCAGTAAGCGACTAGCGGGAGTTGATGAGCAGTTCTTC
TRBV5-4,TRBJ2-7,-,once,CASSAANNEQYF,TGTGCCAGCAGCGCCGCAAACAACGAGCAGTACTTC
TRBV5-1,TRBJ2-5,-,-,CASDSGFRETQYF,TGCGCCAGCGATTCCGGATTCCGGGAGACCCAGTACTTC
TRBV29-1,TRBJ2-1,-,-,CSVEILAVGGFYNEQFF,TGCAGCGTTGAAATTTTAGCGGTGGGGGGCTTCTACAATGAGCAGTTCTTC
TRBV4-1,TRBJ2-7,-,-,CASSQKAVGTLATYEQYF,TGCGCCAGCAGCCAAAAGGCGGTGGGGACACTGGCTACCTACGAGCAGTACTTC
TRBV4-1,TRBJ2-3,-,-,CASSQVGITDTQYF,TGCGCCAGCAGCCAAGTCGGCATCACAGATACGCAGTATTTT
TRBV4-3,TRBJ2-7,-,-,CASSQDVGSYEQYF,TGCGCCAGCAGCCAAGACGTGGGCTCCTACGAGCAGTACTTC
TRBV30,TRBJ2-7,TRBD2,-,CAWSLGGRYEQYF,TGTGCCTGGAGTTTGGGCGGGAGGTACGAGCAGTACTTC
TRBV19,TRBJ2-1,TRBD1,-,CASNPTGATYNEQFF,TGTGCCAGTAACCCGACAGGGGCGACCTACAATGAGCAGTTCTTC
TRBV7-9,TRBJ2-4,TRBD2,few,CASSLAYETSGAKNIQYF,TGTGCCAGCAGCTTAGCGTATGAGACTAGCGGGGCCAAAAACATTCAGTACTTC
TRBV28,TRBJ2-7,-,-,CASSLRDNPYEQYF,TGTGCCAGCAGTCTCCGGGACAACCCCTACGAGCAGTACTTC
TRBV29-1,TRBJ2-1,TRBD2,-,CSPWGLAGASSNEQFF,TGCAGCCCCTGGGGGCTAGCGGGAGCATCGTCCAATGAGCAGTTCTTC
TRBV6-1,TRBJ2-3,-,-,CASSGQDSTDTQYF,TGTGCCAGCAGTGGACAAGATAGCACAGATACGCAGTATTTT
TRBV30,TRBJ2-7,-,-,CAWEIAGTLYEQYF,TGTGCCTGGGAAATCGCCGGGACTCTCTACGAGCAGTACTTC